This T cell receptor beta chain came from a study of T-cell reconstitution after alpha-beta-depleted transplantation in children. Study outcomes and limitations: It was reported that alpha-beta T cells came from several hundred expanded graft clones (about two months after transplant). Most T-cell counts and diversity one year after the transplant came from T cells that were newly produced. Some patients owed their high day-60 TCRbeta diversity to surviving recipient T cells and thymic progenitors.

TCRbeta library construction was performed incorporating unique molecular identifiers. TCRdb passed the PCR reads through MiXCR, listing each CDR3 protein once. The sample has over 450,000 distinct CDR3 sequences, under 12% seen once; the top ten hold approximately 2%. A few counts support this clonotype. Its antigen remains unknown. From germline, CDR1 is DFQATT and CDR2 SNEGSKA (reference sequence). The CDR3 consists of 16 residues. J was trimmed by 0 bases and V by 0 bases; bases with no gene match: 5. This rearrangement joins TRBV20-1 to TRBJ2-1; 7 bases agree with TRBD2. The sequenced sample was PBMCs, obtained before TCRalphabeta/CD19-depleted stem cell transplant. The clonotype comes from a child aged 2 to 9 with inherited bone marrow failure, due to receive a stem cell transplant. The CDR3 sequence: CSARDRGESSYNEQFF. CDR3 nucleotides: TGCAGTGCTAGAGATCGGGGGGAAAGCTCCTACAATGAGCAGTTCTTC.